Following are 6 T cell receptor beta chains from one sample sequenced in a study of cytomegalovirus exposure and HLA in healthy donors. Data came from immunoSEQ multiplex PCR; TCRdb stores just in-frame clones and leaves some out. The sample shows 120,000 or so clones, over 75% of them seen only once. Sequences were obtained from PBMCs. All receptors derive from a woman aged 25 to 39 in good health and CMV-seropositive.

This sequence joins TRBV2 and TRBJ2-1; no clear D. The length of the CDR3 is 16 residues. V lost 6 bases, J lost 7 bases, and 22 bases lay in between. Germline CDR1 reads SNHLY; CDR2 reads FYNNEI. Here the CDR3 DNA reads TGTGCCAGCAGAAGTCATAAGGCGGCCGTTGGGAATGAGCAGTTCTTC. Its translation: CASRSHKAAVGNEQFF.

The V and J genes are TRBV9 and TRBJ2-1; 10 nucleotides match TRBD2. Germline loops: CDR1 SGDLS, CDR2 YYNGEE. This CDR3 is built from 16 residues. V dropped 4 bases and J dropped 1; count of bases not matched to a gene: 5. CDR3 loop: CASSLGLALSYNEQFF. The CDR3 DNA is TGTGCCAGCAGCCTGGGACTAGCGCTTTCCTACAATGAGCAGTTCTTC.

The rearrangement uses TRBV4-1 and TRBJ2-1; a possible D gene is TRBD1 (5 bases). The CDR3 runs to 14 residues. Trimming cost V 3 bases and J 9 bases, with 15 bases left between them. The V gene's germline CDR1 is MGHRA and CDR2 YSYEKL. CDR3 bases: TGCGCCAGCAGCCATCTCTTGGGGCCTTTTGAGCAGTTCTTC. It translates to CASSHLLGPFEQFF.

J is TRBJ2-1 and V is TRBV5-1; TRBD2 agrees at 9 bases. This CDR3 has 17 residues. Germline V gene data show CDR1 as SGHRS and CDR2 as YFSETQ. V lost 1 base, J lost 5 bases, and 10 bases stayed unmatched. The CDR3 is CASSLTVSGSLHNEQFF. The CDR3 coding sequence is TGCGCCAGCAGCTTGACCGTTAGCGGGAGTCTCCACAATGAGCAGTTCTTC.

This chain links TRBV2 with TRBJ2-1, with 9 bases aligning to TRBD1. The CDR3 length is 15 residues. Germline-derived CDR1 and CDR2 are SNHLY and FYNNEI. The V segment lost 3 bases and the J segment 3 bases; nucleotides outside the gene matches: 3. The CDR3 protein is CASSETGQGYNEQFF. CDR3 sequence (DNA): TGTGCCAGCAGTGAGACGGGACAGGGCTACAATGAGCAGTTCTTC.

J is TRBJ2-7 and V is TRBV10-2, with 8 bases lining up with TRBD2. CDR1 is WSHSY and CDR2 is SAAADI in the germline V gene. CDR3 length equals 15 residues. V dropped 5 bases and J dropped 6; count of bases not matched to a gene: 12. CDR3 in amino acids: CASSTLAGATAEQYF. The CDR3 bases are TGCGCCAGCAGTACCCTAGCGGGCGCCACAGCCGAGCAGTACTTC.